This TCR beta chain came from a study of blood T cell repertoires in COVID-19. The overall study: From T cells, B-cell-depleted T cells, or PBMCs came the material, which was cDNA or gDNA.

This clone appeared once. The V gene lost 0 bases and the J gene lost 3 bases, with 6 bases spanning the gap. The CDR3 contains 13 residues. Looked up from germline, CDR1 is LGHNA and CDR2 is YSLEER. The protocol was immunoSEQ multiplex PCR, while the TCRdb copy is restricted to in-frame clones and leaves out a portion. This table holds around 200,000 clones, 80% to 85% found once. Sequencing was done on a sample of peripheral blood. The clonotype comes from a man between 45 and 60 years old with active or convalescent COVID-19. The V gene is TRBV4-3, the J gene TRBJ2-7; D might be TRBD1 (6 bases). The CDR3 spells CASSQEGGYEQYF. The CDR3 region has the DNA TGCGCCAGCAGCCAAGAAGGGGGCTACGAGCAGTACTTC.